The next 2 T cell receptor beta chains were all read from a single sample in a study of T cells in Graves' hyperthyroidism and ophthalmopathy. The TCR beta CDR3 regions underwent amplification using RNA transcripts as the source. HTBI primers drove first-round RT-PCR of the TCR CDR3. Using its own MiXCR run on the multiplex PCR reads, TCRdb lists one record per CDR3 protein. The sample includes a few hundred thousand distinct CDR3 sequences, roughly 13% seen only once; the top ten take 5% to 6.5%. Sequenced sample: blood. Receptors originate from a woman aged 18-29 years with Graves' hyperthyroidism.

This clonotype was seen only a few times. The CDR3 DNA sequence: TGTGCCAGCAGGGACAGGAGGAGCACAGATACGCAGTATTTT. Protein sequence: CASRDRRSTDTQYF. The chain is built from TRBV6-2 or TRBV6-3 and TRBJ2-3; TRBD1 matches at 7 bases. Germline CDR1 reads MNHEY; CDR2 reads SVGEGT. The trim removed 6 bases at V and 0 bases at J, leaving 3 bases unmatched. The CDR3 has 14 residues.

As regards this clonotype: This may be a read error, as it is one base from a much larger clone. The chain links TRBV2 to TRBJ1-4; 7 positions agree with TRBD1. The germline CDR1 and CDR2 sequences are SNHLY and FYNNEI. The junction had 10 bases not matched to a gene; V was cut back by 6 bases and J by 12 bases. This CDR3 region has 13 residues. CDR3 region: CASSDREGEELFF. DNA of the CDR3: TGTGCCAGCAGCGACAGGGAGGGCGAAGAACTGTTTTTT.